The 17 T cell receptor beta chains presented below share a single source sample, sequenced in a study of blood T cell repertoires in COVID-19. The protocol was immunoSEQ multiplex PCR, while the TCRdb copy is restricted to in-frame clones and leaves out a portion. The table has some 70,000 clones, around 80% seen once. The specimen was peripheral blood. The source is a man over 45 with COVID-19, enrolled during active disease.

This chain uses TRBV10-1 with TRBJ2-5, with a possible D match to TRBD2 (6 bases). V lost 6 bases to trimming and J lost 3 bases, with 14 bases between them. This CDR3 spans 14 amino acids. Looked up from germline, CDR1 is WNHNN and CDR2 is SYGVQD (reference sequence). CDR3 loop: CASSFAGGEETQYF. DNA of the CDR3: TGCGCCAGCAGCTTCGCGGGCGGGGAAGAGACCCAGTACTTC.

The rearrangement links TRBV5-4 to TRBJ2-1; a weak D match, TRBD2 (6 bases). The CDR3 covers 15 residues. The V end was cut by 4 bases, the J end by 0 bases, with 11 bases between. CDR1 and CDR2 (germline): SGHNT, YYREEE (reference sequence). CDR3 amino acids: CASSVGGDSYNEQFF. The CDR3, as DNA: TGTGCCAGCAGCGTCGGGGGTGACTCCTACAATGAGCAGTTCTTC.

The J gene is TRBJ2-4, the V gene TRBV5-1; D is perhaps TRBD1 (5 bases). The CDR3 runs to 15 residues. V lost 0 bases, J lost 8 bases, and 15 bases lay in between. Germline CDR1 reads SGHRS; CDR2 reads YFSETQ. The CDR3 region has the DNA TGCGCCAGCAGCTTGGCTCCTGGGGCAAGTGACATTCAGTACTTC. It translates to CASSLAPGASDIQYF.

The chain has TRBV2 and TRBJ1-1, with D possibly being TRBD1 (5 bases). The CDR3 contains 13 residues. Germline lookup yields CDR1 SNHLY and CDR2 FYNNEI. The ends were cut back, 6 bases at V and 1 base at J, with 9 bases in the middle. CDR3 amino acids: CASSPGKNTEAFF. The CDR3 nucleotides read TGTGCCAGCAGCCCAGGGAAGAACACTGAAGCTTTCTTT.

Only a few counts were recorded for this clone. The chain couples TRBV6-2 or TRBV6-3 to TRBJ2-1, with 12 bases lining up with TRBD2. There are 14 residues in the CDR3. J was trimmed by 9 bases and V by 7 bases; bases with no gene match: 7. Per the germline V gene, CDR1 is MNHEY and CDR2 is SVGEGT. CDR3 amino acids: CASTPTSGSGEQFF. CDR3 DNA sequence: TGTGCCAGCACCCCGACTAGCGGGAGTGGTGAGCAGTTCTTC.

The V gene is TRBV30, the J gene TRBJ2-5, with TRBD1 identical over 7 bases. V lost 1 base to trimming and J lost 4 bases; unmatched junction nucleotides: 6. The CDR3 has 14 residues. CDR1 is GTSNPN and CDR2 is SVGIG in the germline V gene (reference sequence). CDR3 DNA sequence: TGTGCCTGGAGTGCCCGGGACAGCCGAGAGACCCAGTACTTC. Translating it yields CAWSARDSRETQYF.

This chain connects TRBV4-1 to TRBJ1-4; D not resolved. Looked up from germline, CDR1 is MGHRA and CDR2 is YSYEKL. V was pared by 1 base and J by 8 bases, with 11 bases between. The length of the CDR3 is 14 residues. CDR3 in amino acids: CASSQGEVREKLFF. DNA for the CDR3: TGCGCCAGCAGCCAAGGCGAGGTCCGGGAAAAACTGTTTTTT.

This clone is a singleton in its sample. CDR3 DNA: TGTGCCAGCAGTGCTCCCGGGACAGGGTCTGAGACCCAGTACTTC. Residues: CASSAPGTGSETQYF. The gene calls are TRBV25-1 and TRBJ2-5; 9 nucleotides line up with TRBD1. The V segment lost 4 bases and the J segment 5 bases; nucleotides outside the gene matches: 8. This CDR3 comprises 15 residues. CDR1 is MGHDK, CDR2 SYGVNS, per germline.

The CDR3 DNA follows: TGTGCCAGCAACTTCCGGGACTACTTCTACAATGAGCAGTTCTTC. It codes for CASNFRDYFYNEQFF. The V gene is TRBV2, the J gene TRBJ2-1, with 7 bases that match TRBD2. Trimming at V came to 7 bases and at J to 3 bases, leaving 9 bases not matched to a gene. This CDR3 is built from 15 residues. Germline assignment: CDR1 SNHLY and CDR2 FYNNEI. The variable domain in full, completed from reference TRBV2 and TRBJ2-1, reads EPEVTQTPSHQVTQMGQEVILRCVPISNHLYFYWYRQILGQKVEFLVSFYNNEISEKSEIFDDQFSVERPDGSNFTLKIRSTKLEDSAMYFCASNFRDYFYNEQFFGPGTRLTVL.

The chain carries TRBV19 and TRBJ2-1; D possibly corresponds to TRBD2 (5 bases). Germline CDR1 LNHDA, CDR2 SQIVND (reference sequence). The CDR3 extends over 15 amino acids. V lost 1 base, J lost 3 bases, and 10 bases lay in between. CDR3 DNA: TGTGCCAGTAGTATAGGCGGAGGCTTCTACAATGAGCAGTTCTTC. Translation: CASSIGGGFYNEQFF. The complete variable domain, with remaining parts taken from reference TRBV19 and TRBJ2-1, reads DGGITQSPKYLFRKEGQNVTLSCEQNLNHDAMYWYRQDPGQGLRLIYYSQIVNDFQKGDIAEGYSVSREKKESFPLTVTSAQKNPTAFYLCASSIGGGFYNEQFFGPGTRLTVL.

The chain combines TRBV5-4 with TRBJ2-2; the D is unclear. This CDR3 is 12 amino acids long. Germline V gene data show CDR1 as SGHNT and CDR2 as YYREEE (reference sequence). V was clipped by 3 bases and J by 6 bases, with 6 bases between them. Here the CDR3 reads CASSSGAGELFF. The CDR3 region has the DNA TGTGCCAGCAGCTCCGGTGCCGGGGAGCTGTTTTTT.

The chain carries TRBV7-8 and TRBJ2-1, with TRBD2 matching over 11 bases. The CDR3 is made up of 15 amino acids. Unmatched junction bases numbered 4, after V lost 3 bases and J lost 6 bases. The germline V gene has CDR1 SGHVS and CDR2 FQNEAQ. CDR3 nucleotide sequence: TGTGCCAGCAGCTTGGGGACTAGCGGTCTCAATGAGCAGTTCTTC. This gives the protein CASSLGTSGLNEQFF.

This clone was found a few times. The CDR3 DNA follows: TGTGCCACCAGTGACCCCGGGACTAGCGACAATGAGCAGTTCTTC. It is translated as CATSDPGTSDNEQFF. The rearrangement joins TRBV24-1 to TRBJ2-1; the match to TRBD2 covers 10 bases. Germline V CDR1 and CDR2: KGHDR, SFDVKD. V gave up 4 bases and J gave up 5 bases; unmatched junction bases: 4. The CDR3 runs 15 residues.

The rearrangement joins TRBV6-2 or TRBV6-3 to TRBJ1-1; D is uncertain. V shed 0 bases and J shed 1 base, with 12 bases lying between them. The germline CDR1 and CDR2 sequences are MNHEY and SVGEGT. This CDR3 is 16 amino acids long. This CDR3 is CASSYSWQTKNTEAFF. In nucleotides, the CDR3 is TGTGCCAGCAGTTACTCGTGGCAGACTAAGAACACTGAAGCTTTCTTT.

This clone has only one observation. The genes are TRBV27 and TRBJ1-2; 7 positions match TRBD1. This CDR3 region has 15 residues. The J segment lost 8 bases and the V segment lost 6 bases, leaving 15 bases of the junction unmatched. The germline CDR1 and CDR2 sequences are MNHEY and SMNVEV (reference sequence). CDR3 nucleotides: TGTGCCAGCAGGCAAGACAGGGCCTCGAGAGTCGGCTACACCTTC. Translating it yields CASRQDRASRVGYTF.

This clone was found a few times. The CDR3 protein is CASSEKHYEQYF. As DNA, the CDR3 is TGTGCCAGCAGTGAAAAACACTACGAGCAGTACTTC. This chain connects TRBV25-1 to TRBJ2-7; D not resolved. V lost 2 bases and J lost 3, with 5 bases in between. This CDR3 is 12 amino acids long. The germline V gene has CDR1 MGHDK and CDR2 SYGVNS.

This clone was observed a single time. This chain uses TRBV27 with TRBJ2-5; a possible D gene is TRBD2 (5 bases). V lost 8 bases and J 5 bases, leaving 27 bases between the germline ends. Per germline, CDR1 MNHEY and CDR2 SMNVEV (reference sequence). The CDR3 contains 17 residues. The CDR3 here is CASRTGLLVGFEETQYF. The CDR3 coding sequence is TGTGCCAGCCGTACCGGACTCCTGGTGGGTTTCGAGGAGACCCAGTACTTC.